Sequencing of this T cell receptor beta chain was carried out in a study of control samples from healthy donors and cancer patients. The table came from immunoSEQ multiplex PCR; TCRdb's copy has only in-frame clones and leaves some out. The data contain about 92,000 clones, roughly four fifths of them seen just once; the ten biggest clones take up approximately 9.8%. This clone has a single count. CDR1 and CDR2 (germline): MDHEN, SYDVKM. The CDR3 has 15 residues. With V trimmed by 7 bases and J by 9 bases, 16 bases remained unmatched. The rearrangement links TRBV28 to TRBJ2-7, with 9 bases matching TRBD2. Source material: blood. The clonotype was recovered from a woman aged 60-70 years in good health. CDR3 nucleotide sequence: TGTGCCAGCAACCCTAGTGGGACTAGCCTGGAAGGGCAGTACTTC. It is translated as CASNPSGTSLEGQYF. Based on the CDR3 plus reference TRBV28 and TRBJ2-7, the full variable domain is DVKVTQSSRYLVKRTGEKVFLECVQDMDHENMFWYRQDPGLGLRLIYFSYDVKMKEKGDIPEGYSVSREKKERFSLILESASTNQTSMYLCASNPSGTSLEGQYFGPGTRLTVT.